These T cell receptor beta chains were read from a single sample in a study of shared clonotypes between healthy human individuals. Sequenced by immunoSEQ multiplex PCR; TCRdb stores in-frame clones only, minus some. The sample records approximately 2,200,000 clones, about 92% being singletons. Material for sequencing was naive CD8+ T cells from PBMCs. These receptors all come from a young man in good health. Some clones in this sample may be carry-over from other donors' samples. Each CDR3 is given with its conserved first and last residue. D genes are given only for firm matches. Expanded clones get a size class; other rows say once, few or many, or leave the size out.

D gene: NA
V gene: TRBV6-5
CDR3 length: 13
J gene: TRBJ2-1
clone size: NA
CDR3 protein: CASQLGSHNEQFF
CDR3 DNA: TGTGCCAGTCAACTAGGGTCCCACAATGAGCAGTTCTTC

D gene: NA
V gene: TRBV19
CDR3 length: 12
J gene: TRBJ1-1
clone size: NA
CDR3 protein: CASRTGGTEAFF
CDR3 DNA: TGTGCCAGTCGTACCGGGGGGACTGAAGCTTTCTTT

D gene: NA
V gene: TRBV9
CDR3 length: 17
J gene: TRBJ2-3
clone size: NA
CDR3 protein: CASSARTGAPGTDTQYF
CDR3 DNA: TGTGCCAGCAGCGCCAGAACCGGGGCTCCCGGTACAGATACGCAGTATTTT

D gene: NA
V gene: TRBV19
CDR3 length: 13
J gene: TRBJ2-1
clone size: NA
CDR3 protein: CASSRDFYNEQFF
CDR3 DNA: TGTGCCAGTAGTAGGGATTTCTACAATGAGCAGTTCTTC

D gene: NA
V gene: TRBV6-6
CDR3 length: 16
J gene: TRBJ2-7
clone size: NA
CDR3 protein: CASSYFTGSGAYEQYF
CDR3 DNA: TGTGCCAGCAGTTACTTTACAGGGTCCGGGGCCTACGAGCAGTACTTC

D gene: TRBD1
V gene: TRBV28
CDR3 length: 14
J gene: TRBJ1-1
clone size: NA
CDR3 protein: CASRADRDDTEAFF
CDR3 DNA: TGTGCCAGCAGAGCGGACAGGGACGACACTGAAGCTTTCTTT

D gene: NA
V gene: TRBV30
CDR3 length: 15
J gene: TRBJ1-1
clone size: NA
CDR3 protein: CAWSNRETMNTEAFF
CDR3 DNA: TGTGCCTGGAGTAACAGGGAGACCATGAACACTGAAGCTTTCTTT

D gene: NA
V gene: TRBV7-9
CDR3 length: 14
J gene: TRBJ2-2
clone size: once
CDR3 protein: CASSLSGGLNELFF
CDR3 DNA: TGTGCCAGCAGCTTATCAGGGGGGCTGAATGAGCTGTTTTTT

D gene: NA
V gene: TRBV5-1
CDR3 length: 13
J gene: TRBJ1-4
clone size: NA
CDR3 protein: CASGIPTNEKLFF
CDR3 DNA: TGCGCCAGCGGCATTCCAACTAATGAAAAACTGTTTTTT

D gene: NA
V gene: TRBV9
CDR3 length: 14
J gene: TRBJ2-7
clone size: once
CDR3 protein: CASSVGTLAWEQYF
CDR3 DNA: TGTGCCAGCAGCGTGGGGACGCTCGCCTGGGAGCAGTACTTC

D gene: NA
V gene: TRBV25-1
CDR3 length: 16
J gene: TRBJ2-1
clone size: once
CDR3 protein: CASSELMGGPYNEQFF
CDR3 DNA: TGTGCCAGCAGTGAATTAATGGGAGGACCCTACAATGAGCAGTTCTTC

D gene: NA
V gene: TRBV7-3
CDR3 length: 15
J gene: TRBJ2-3
clone size: NA
CDR3 protein: CASSLTGGAGDTQYF
CDR3 DNA: TGTGCCAGCAGCTTAACAGGGGGGGCCGGAGATACGCAGTATTTT

D gene: NA
V gene: TRBV5-1
CDR3 length: 17
J gene: TRBJ1-2
clone size: few
CDR3 protein: CASSEGRYVQVGYGYTF
CDR3 DNA: TGCGCCAGCAGCGAGGGGCGGTATGTTCAGGTCGGATATGGCTACACCTTC

D gene: NA
V gene: TRBV28
CDR3 length: 12
J gene: TRBJ2-7
clone size: NA
CDR3 protein: CASSFPAYEQYF
CDR3 DNA: TGTGCCAGCAGTTTCCCAGCCTACGAGCAGTACTTC

D gene: TRBD2
V gene: TRBV4-1
CDR3 length: 16
J gene: TRBJ2-2
clone size: NA
CDR3 protein: CASSLGLAEVTGELFF
CDR3 DNA: TGCGCCAGCAGCCTAGGACTAGCGGAGGTCACCGGGGAGCTGTTTTTT

D gene: NA
V gene: TRBV6-5
CDR3 length: 13
J gene: TRBJ2-7
clone size: NA
CDR3 protein: CASSYSSRYEQYF
CDR3 DNA: TGTGCCAGCAGTTACTCGTCCCGCTACGAGCAGTACTTC

D gene: TRBD1
V gene: TRBV2
CDR3 length: 16
J gene: TRBJ2-1
clone size: NA
CDR3 protein: CASSNTGVRSYNEQFF
CDR3 DNA: TGTGCCAGCAGTAATACAGGGGTTCGCTCCTACAATGAGCAGTTCTTC

D gene: NA
V gene: TRBV9
CDR3 length: 17
J gene: TRBJ2-1
clone size: NA
CDR3 protein: CASSALLQGITDNEQFF
CDR3 DNA: TGTGCCAGCAGCGCCCTTCTACAGGGTATAACCGACAATGAGCAGTTCTTC

D gene: TRBD1
V gene: TRBV7-3
CDR3 length: 14
J gene: TRBJ1-1
clone size: NA
CDR3 protein: CASSLDRGGTEAFF
CDR3 DNA: TGTGCCAGCAGCTTAGACAGGGGGGGAACTGAAGCTTTCTTT

D gene: TRBD2
V gene: TRBV5-4
CDR3 length: 14
J gene: TRBJ2-7
clone size: NA
CDR3 protein: CASSPGTNSYEQYF
CDR3 DNA: TGTGCCAGCAGCCCCGGGACTAACTCCTACGAGCAGTACTTC

D gene: TRBD2
V gene: TRBV5-4
CDR3 length: 15
J gene: TRBJ2-1
clone size: NA
CDR3 protein: CASSLRIAGHNEQFF
CDR3 DNA: TGTGCCAGCAGCTTGAGGATAGCGGGACACAATGAGCAGTTCTTC

D gene: TRBD1
V gene: TRBV28
CDR3 length: 16
J gene: TRBJ2-1
clone size: NA
CDR3 protein: CASRRPGTGEVHEQFF
CDR3 DNA: TGTGCCAGCAGACGACCCGGGACAGGGGAGGTCCATGAGCAGTTCTTC

D gene: NA
V gene: TRBV6-5
CDR3 length: 15
J gene: TRBJ1-2
clone size: NA
CDR3 protein: CASSPRGSGGYGYTF
CDR3 DNA: TGTGCCAGCAGTCCCCGGGGGTCCGGGGGCTATGGCTACACCTTC

D gene: NA
V gene: TRBV7-9
CDR3 length: 14
J gene: TRBJ1-4
clone size: NA
CDR3 protein: CASSSTASNEKLFF
CDR3 DNA: TGTGCCAGCAGCTCGACAGCCTCTAATGAAAAACTGTTTTTT

D gene: TRBD2
V gene: TRBV5-1
CDR3 length: 15
J gene: TRBJ2-2
clone size: NA
CDR3 protein: CASSFTSGNTGELFF
CDR3 DNA: TGCGCCAGCAGCTTCACTAGCGGGAACACCGGGGAGCTGTTTTTT